The subject of this entry is one T cell receptor beta chain. Its antigen is unidentified. UMI-tagged 5'RACE template switching yielded the TCR beta cDNA. Reprocessing the 5' RACE reads, TCRdb reports a single entry for every CDR3 protein and omits DNA. The table counts some 450,000 distinct CDR3 sequences; under 7.5% lies in the top ten. The entry originates in a study of T cells expressing NK-cell markers. On the study more broadly: TCR beta repertoires came from sorted CD3+CD56+NKG2C+, CD3+CD56+NKG2C- and CD3+CD56-NKG2C+ T cells.

Study-wide results and caveats: The study did not resolve the HCMV specificity of expanded NKG2C+ T cell clones. Roughly six donors had dominant NKG2C+ clonotypes that comprised about 1.0-8% of their CD8+ T cells.

CDR1 MNHNS and CDR2 SASEGT come from the germline V gene. The CDR3 is 13 amino acids. The receptor comes from a woman aged 18 to 75 in good health. The rearrangement links TRBV6-1 to TRBJ2-2. Sequencing input: blood T cells: a sorted CD56 or NKG2C T cell subset, CD4+ or CD8+ T cells, or bulk PBMC T cells (not recorded which). The CDR3 sequence is CASSGTNTGELFF.